This T cell receptor beta chain was captured in a study of T-cell memory formation after mild COVID-19. This clonotype was detected ten times or more. Germline V CDR1 and CDR2: SGHKS, YYEKEE (reference sequence). The CDR3 has 16 residues. V dropped 4 bases and J dropped 1; count of bases not matched to a gene: 6. Via MiXCR, TCRdb re-called the 5' RACE reads, giving one row per CDR3 protein. The data contain 200,000 to 300,000 distinct CDR3 sequences, about 16% of them singletons. This TCR came from an adult woman who had mild COVID-19 (a few samples of this study predate the infection). Cell type and time point are not known. The genes are TRBV5-5 and TRBJ1-5; 9 bases align to TRBD1. Sequencing input: PBMCs or a T cell subset sorted from them (not recorded which). CDR3 protein: CASSGGTGWSNQPQHF. CDR3 bases: TGTGCCAGCAGCGGAGGGACAGGGTGGAGCAATCAGCCCCAGCATTTT.